The clone carrying this T cell receptor beta chain was picked up one time. This table comes from immunoSEQ multiplex PCR, and its TCRdb copy is limited to in-frame clones, with some not included. The data show 85,000 to 120,000 clones, over 90% seen once. The selected patients with pancreatic ductal adenocarcinoma had surgery but no neoadjuvant therapy. The source of the sample is a study of T cells in pancreatic ductal adenocarcinoma. V was cut by 3 bases and J by 6 bases, with 21 bases left in between. The V gene's germline CDR1 is MNHNS and CDR2 SASEGT. This CDR3 has 16 residues. The clonotype originates from a human donor with pancreatic ductal adenocarcinoma. The sequenced material came from PBMCs. This rearrangement joins TRBV6-1 to TRBJ2-7, with TRBD1 as a possible D gene (5 bases). DNA for the CDR3: TGTGCCAGCAGTGACCTACAGGCAGCATCGTTAGGCGAGCAGTACTTC. As protein: CASSDLQAASLGEQYF.